What follows is one TCR beta chain and its context. The sample originates from a study of blood T cell repertoires in COVID-19. Overall study: T cells, B-cell-depleted T cells, or PBMCs provided the cDNA or gDNA that served as material.

Germline loops: CDR1 LGHNA, CDR2 YNFKEQ. Trimming removed 1 base from V and 4 bases from J; junction bases left unmatched: 6. This CDR3 region has 15 residues. In the original processing: Reference gene primer amplification gave nucleated cell count estimates. Sequencing was performed with immunoSEQ multiplex PCR; in TCRdb, only in-frame clones are kept and a portion is missing. The V and J calls and the clone size are those of that table, but D and trimming were determined from the DNA. The sample shows roughly 100,000 clones, around 88% of them seen only once. The source is a human donor in a cohort sampled during active COVID-19. V is TRBV4-2 and J is TRBJ1-2; 7 positions match TRBD1. The sequencing input was peripheral blood. The CDR3 sequence: CASSQGTGRFYGYTF. Written as DNA, the CDR3 is TGTGCCAGCAGCCAAGGGACAGGCCGATTCTATGGCTACACCTTC.